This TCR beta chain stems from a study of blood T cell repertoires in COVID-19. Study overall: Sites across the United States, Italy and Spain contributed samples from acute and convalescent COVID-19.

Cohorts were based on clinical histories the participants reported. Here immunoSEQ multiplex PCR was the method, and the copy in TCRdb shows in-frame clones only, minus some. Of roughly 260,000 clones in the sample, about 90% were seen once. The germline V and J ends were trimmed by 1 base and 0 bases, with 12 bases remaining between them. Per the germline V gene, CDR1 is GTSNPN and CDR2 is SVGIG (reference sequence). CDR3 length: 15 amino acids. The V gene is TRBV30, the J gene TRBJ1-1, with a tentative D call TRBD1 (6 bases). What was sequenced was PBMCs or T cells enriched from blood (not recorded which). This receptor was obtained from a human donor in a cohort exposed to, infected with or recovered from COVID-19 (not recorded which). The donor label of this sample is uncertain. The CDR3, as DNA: TGTGCCTGGAGTGCTTTACAGGGTTTGAACACTGAAGCTTTCTTT. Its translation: CAWSALQGLNTEAFF.